This T cell receptor beta chain was sequenced during a study of blood T cell repertoires in COVID-19. TCRdb's table, derived via immunoSEQ multiplex PCR, lists solely in-frame clones and lacks some. In the table there are 150,000 to 200,000 clones, approximately 80% of which are singletons. The CDR3 runs to 16 residues. CDR1 is SGHNT, CDR2 YYREEE, per germline (reference sequence). Trimming at V came to 4 bases and at J to 5 bases, leaving 11 bases not matched to a gene. Source material: PBMCs or T cells enriched from blood (not recorded which). The chain has TRBV5-4 and TRBJ1-2; the match to TRBD1 covers 10 bases. This receptor was taken from a man between 70 and 80 years old who had been exposed to COVID-19. The CDR3 spells CASSGGGQGWRYGYTF. The CDR3 DNA is TGTGCCAGCAGCGGGGGGGGACAGGGGTGGAGGTATGGCTACACCTTC.